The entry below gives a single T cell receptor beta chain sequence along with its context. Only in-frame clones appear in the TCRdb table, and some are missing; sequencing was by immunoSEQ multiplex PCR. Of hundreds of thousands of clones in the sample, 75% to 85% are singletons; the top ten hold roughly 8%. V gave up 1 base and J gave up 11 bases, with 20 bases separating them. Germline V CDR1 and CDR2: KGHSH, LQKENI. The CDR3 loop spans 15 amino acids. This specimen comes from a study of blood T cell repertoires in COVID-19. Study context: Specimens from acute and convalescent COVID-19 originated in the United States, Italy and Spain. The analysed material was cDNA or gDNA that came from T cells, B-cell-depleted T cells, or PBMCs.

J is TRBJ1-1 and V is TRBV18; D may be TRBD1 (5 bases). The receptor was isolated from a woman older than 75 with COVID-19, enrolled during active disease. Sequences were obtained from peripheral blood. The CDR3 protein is CASSPLPGTYGGAFF. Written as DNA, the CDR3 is TGTGCCAGCTCACCACTACCGGGGACGTACGGAGGGGCTTTCTTT.